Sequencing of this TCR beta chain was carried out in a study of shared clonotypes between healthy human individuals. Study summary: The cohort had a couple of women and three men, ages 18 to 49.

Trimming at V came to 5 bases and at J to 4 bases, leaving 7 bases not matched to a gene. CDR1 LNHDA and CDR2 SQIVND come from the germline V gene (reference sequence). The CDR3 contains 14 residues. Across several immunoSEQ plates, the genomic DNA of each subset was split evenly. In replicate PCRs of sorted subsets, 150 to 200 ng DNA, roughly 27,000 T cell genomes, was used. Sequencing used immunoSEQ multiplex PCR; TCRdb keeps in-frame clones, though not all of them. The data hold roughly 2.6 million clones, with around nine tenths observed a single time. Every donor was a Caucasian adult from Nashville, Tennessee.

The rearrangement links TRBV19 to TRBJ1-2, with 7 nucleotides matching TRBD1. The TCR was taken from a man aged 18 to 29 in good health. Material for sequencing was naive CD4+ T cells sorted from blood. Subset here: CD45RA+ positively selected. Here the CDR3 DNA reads TGTGCCAGTAGTCCGACAGGGAGCGGCTATGGCTACACCTTC. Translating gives CASSPTGSGYGYTF.